The 29 T cell receptor beta chains below were found in one sample sequenced in a study of cytomegalovirus exposure and HLA in healthy donors. The PCR was carried out with 60 Vbeta primers and 13 Jbeta primers. Libraries were prepared by immunoSEQ multiplex PCR; TCRdb keeps only in-frame clonotypes and omits some of them. The sample shows just over 150,000 clones, and about 2% sits with its ten largest clones. Sequenced sample: PBMCs. Every receptor here comes from a man in his thirties or forties in good health and CMV-seronegative.

The genes are TRBV2 and TRBJ1-5, with 8 nucleotides matching TRBD1. The CDR3 extends over 14 amino acids. V shed 6 bases, J shed 6 bases, and the junction held 7 bases outside the gene matches. Germline values: CDR1 SNHLY, CDR2 FYNNEI. CDR3 DNA sequence: TGTGCCAGCAGGGGACAGGTTACGGGTCAGCCCCAGCATTTT. It yields the protein CASRGQVTGQPQHF. The full variable domain, completed using reference TRBV2 and TRBJ1-5, is EPEVTQTPSHQVTQMGQEVILRCVPISNHLYFYWYRQILGQKVEFLVSFYNNEISEKSEIFDDQFSVERPDGSNFTLKIRSTKLEDSAMYFCASRGQVTGQPQHFGDGTRLSIL.

The chain links TRBV7-2 to TRBJ2-5; 7 bases match TRBD2. Per the germline V gene, CDR1 is SGHTA and CDR2 is FQGNSA. This CDR3 is built from 15 residues. J gave up 1 base and V 5 bases, and 7 bases lay outside the gene matches. The CDR3 region has the DNA TGTGCCAGCAGCATATCGACTAGCCTCCAAGAGACCCAGTACTTC. Amino acid sequence: CASSISTSLQETQYF.

This chain connects TRBV27 to TRBJ2-3, with TRBD2 matching over 10 bases. Germline CDR1 MNHEY, CDR2 SMNVEV (reference sequence). J gave up 6 bases and V 7 bases, and 10 bases lay outside the gene matches. The CDR3 loop spans 15 amino acids. The CDR3 region is CASMVSGRLRDTQYF. The CDR3 DNA follows: TGTGCCAGCATGGTTAGCGGGAGGCTGAGGGATACGCAGTATTTT.

The chain couples TRBV28 to TRBJ2-7; possible D gene TRBD1, 6 bases. This CDR3 is 12 amino acids long. Trimming removed 6 bases from V and 7 bases from J, with 13 bases in between. CDR1 is MDHEN and CDR2 is SYDVKM in the germline V gene. Written as DNA, the CDR3 is TGTGCCAGCAGATCACAGGGAGAAGAGCAGTACTTC. Residues: CASRSQGEEQYF.

The V call is TRBV6-1, the J call TRBJ2-7, with 8 bases lining up with TRBD1. This CDR3 has 14 amino acids. Germline V gene sequence: CDR1 MNHNS, CDR2 SASEGT. J was trimmed by 1 base and V by 5 bases; bases with no gene match: 4. CDR3 sequence reads: CASSTRTGSYEQYF. In nucleotides, the CDR3 is TGTGCCAGCAGTACCCGGACAGGGTCCTACGAGCAGTACTTC.

V gene TRBV10-1 combines with J gene TRBJ1-4; D unclear. This CDR3 has 14 amino acids. Trimming cost V 4 bases and J 8 bases, with 14 bases left between them. Germline V gene data show CDR1 as WNHNN and CDR2 as SYGVQD (reference sequence). This chain's CDR3 is CASSVGFGGEKLFF. The CDR3 coding sequence is TGCGCCAGCAGTGTCGGGTTCGGCGGGGAAAAACTGTTTTTT.

The chain carries TRBV5-4 and TRBJ1-3, with TRBD1 matching 11 bases. Per germline, CDR1 SGHNT and CDR2 YYREEE (reference sequence). V gave up 4 bases and J gave up 2 bases; unmatched junction bases: 5. The CDR3 loop spans 16 amino acids. CDR3 DNA sequence: TGTGCCAGCAGCCCCGGACAGGGGGCGGCTGGAAACACCATATATTTT. Residues: CASSPGQGAAGNTIYF. The full variable domain, its missing parts supplied by reference TRBV5-4 and TRBJ1-3, is ETGVTQSPTHLIKTRGQQVTLRCSSQSGHNTVSWYQQALGQGPQFIFQYYREEENGRGNFPPRFSGLQFPNYSSELNVNALELDDSALYLCASSPGQGAAGNTIYFGEGSWLTVV.

This chain connects TRBV5-8 to TRBJ2-7; no clear D gene. CDR3 length: 12 amino acids. V gave up 4 bases and J gave up 7 bases, with 12 bases separating them. CDR1 is SGHTS, CDR2 YDEGEE, per germline. The CDR3, as DNA: TGTGCCAGCAGCCCCGAGGAGTGGGAGCAGTACTTC. Translating it yields CASSPEEWEQYF. Drawing the rest from reference TRBV5-8 and TRBJ2-7, the complete variable domain is EAGVTQSPTHLIKTRGQQATLRCSPISGHTSVYWYQQALGLGLQFLLWYDEGEERNRGNFPPRFSGRQFPNYSSELNVNALELEDSALYLCASSPEEWEQYFGPGTRLTVT.

This sequence joins TRBV7-9 and TRBJ2-2, with 9 bases identical to TRBD2. V shed 5 bases and J 0 bases; nucleotides not matched to a gene: 13. Germline V CDR1 and CDR2: SEHNR, FQNEAQ (reference sequence). This CDR3 is 19 amino acids long. CDR3 residues: CASSRLRGGLASNTGELFF. CDR3 nucleotides: TGTGCCAGCAGCCGCCTCCGTGGGGGACTAGCCTCGAACACCGGGGAGCTGTTTTTT. The full variable domain, completed using reference TRBV7-9 and TRBJ2-2, is DTGVSQNPRHKITKRGQNVTFRCDPISEHNRLYWYRQTLGQGPEFLTYFQNEAQLEKSRLLSDRFSAERPKGSFSTLEIQRTEQGDSAMYLCASSRLRGGLASNTGELFFGEGSRLTVL.

The chain uses TRBV11-3 and TRBJ2-1; 7 positions agree with TRBD2. Per the germline V gene, CDR1 is SGHNT and CDR2 is YENEEA. Trimming took 5 bases from V and 0 from J; bases not matched to a gene: 7. The CDR3 spans 16 residues. The CDR3 here is CASSPPGLGSYNEQFF. For the CDR3, the DNA is TGTGCCAGCAGCCCCCCCGGACTAGGCTCCTACAATGAGCAGTTCTTC.

V and J are TRBV28 and TRBJ2-7; 7 bases are shared with TRBD2. J was trimmed by 7 bases and V by 11 bases; bases with no gene match: 17. The CDR3 has 14 residues. From germline, CDR1 is MDHEN and CDR2 SYDVKM. This CDR3 reads CAGSRAGGGREQYF. The CDR3 DNA follows: TGTGCCGGATCCCGCGCTGGCGGGGGAAGGGAGCAGTACTTC.

The chain recombines TRBV11-3 with TRBJ2-7; 8 bases align to TRBD2. Losses at the gene ends were 1 base for V and 3 bases for J; bases not matched to a gene: 5. CDR3 length: 15 residues. In germline, CDR1 is SGHNT, CDR2 YENEEA. DNA of the CDR3: TGTGCCAGCAGCTTAGGGGCGGGAGGAGGCTACGAGCAGTACTTC. It encodes CASSLGAGGGYEQYF.

The CDR3 DNA reads as TGTGCCAGCAGCTCAGCGGGAGGGTCGTATTACGAGCAGTACTTC. Protein: CASSSAGGSYYEQYF. This chain links TRBV7-2 with TRBJ2-7; TRBD2 matches at 10 bases. The CDR3 has 15 residues. The V gene's germline CDR1 is SGHTA and CDR2 FQGNSA. The ends lost 4 bases at V and 4 bases at J; junction bases unmatched: 7.

This CDR3 is CASSLEWSSYNEQFF. The DNA of the CDR3 is TGCGCCAGCAGCTTGGAGTGGAGCTCCTACAATGAGCAGTTCTTC. The V gene is TRBV5-1, the J gene TRBJ2-1; D is uncertain. The germline V and J ends were trimmed by 0 bases and 0 bases, with 7 bases remaining between them. CDR1 SGHRS and CDR2 YFSETQ come from the germline V gene. This CDR3 has 15 residues. Combining the CDR3 with reference TRBV5-1 and TRBJ2-1 gives the whole variable domain KAGVTQTPRYLIKTRGQQVTLSCSPISGHRSVSWYQQTPGQGLQFLFEYFSETQRNKGNFPGRFSGRQFSNSRSEMNVSTLELGDSALYLCASSLEWSSYNEQFFGPGTRLTVL.

The chain recombines TRBV6-1 with TRBJ2-1; 8 bases are shared with TRBD2. V trimming: 8 bases; J trimming: 0 bases; junction bases outside the gene matches: 6. Per the germline V gene, CDR1 is MNHNS and CDR2 is SASEGT. The CDR3 extends over 15 amino acids. CDR3 protein: CASRTSPSSYNEQFF. In nucleotides, the CDR3 is TGTGCCAGCCGGACTAGCCCGAGCTCCTACAATGAGCAGTTCTTC.

The genes are TRBV18 and TRBJ1-5; D call uncertain. Germline CDR1 and CDR2: KGHSH and LQKENI. The length of the CDR3 is 15 residues. Trimming stripped 3 bases from V and 3 bases from J, with 12 bases between. This chain's CDR3 is CASSPFSGVNQPQHF. The CDR3 region has the DNA TGTGCCAGCTCACCGTTCAGCGGGGTCAATCAGCCCCAGCATTTT.

The V gene is TRBV28, the J gene TRBJ2-2; D might be TRBD2 (6 bases). This CDR3 has 15 amino acids. V lost 2 bases and J lost 2, with 9 bases in between. Per the germline V gene, CDR1 is MDHEN and CDR2 is SYDVKM. The CDR3 DNA reads TGTGCCAGCAGTTTACCCGGGACTAACACCGGGGAGCTGTTTTTT. Residues: CASSLPGTNTGELFF.

The chain recombines TRBV4-1 with TRBJ2-7; TRBD1 matches at 10 bases. V lost 6 bases to trimming and J lost 2 bases; unmatched junction nucleotides: 1. Germline-derived CDR1 and CDR2 are MGHRA and YSYEKL. CDR3 size: 13 residues. The CDR3 loop is CASRGQGTYEQYF. The CDR3 coding sequence is TGCGCCAGCAGGGGACAGGGGACCTACGAGCAGTACTTC.

This sequence joins TRBV27 and TRBJ1-6; weak D call: TRBD1 (5 bases). V lost 7 bases to trimming and J lost 10 bases, with 17 bases between them. This CDR3 spans 14 amino acids. Germline loops: CDR1 MNHEY, CDR2 SMNVEV (reference sequence). CDR3 bases: TGTGCCAGCACCATGCTGCAGGGTACCTCACCCCTCCACTTT. It yields the protein CASTMLQGTSPLHF.

This rearrangement joins TRBV11-2 to TRBJ1-1; D is uncertain. The CDR3 totals 12 residues. The germline V gene has CDR1 SGHAT and CDR2 FQNNGV. The germline V and J ends were trimmed by 6 bases and 7 bases, with 12 bases remaining between them. The CDR3, as DNA: TGTGCCAGCAGGGCCCAGTCTGGTGAAGCTTTCTTT. Amino acids: CASRAQSGEAFF.

This chain links TRBV18 with TRBJ1-2; D perhaps matches TRBD1 (6 bases). Germline lookup yields CDR1 KGHSH and CDR2 LQKENI. This CDR3 is 15 amino acids long. Trimming removed 5 bases at V and 2 bases at J, with 15 bases between. CDR3 in DNA: TGTGCCAGCTCATCAATCGGGGGGCGAAACTATGGCTACACCTTC. Amino acid sequence: CASSSIGGRNYGYTF.

For the CDR3, the DNA is TGTGCCAGCAGTGACTTACGGTTTAGAGGCTACACCTTC. This sequence encodes CASSDLRFRGYTF. The rearrangement joins TRBV2 to TRBJ1-2; D call uncertain. The germline CDR1 and CDR2 sequences are SNHLY and FYNNEI. Trimming removed 3 bases from V and 8 bases from J, with 13 bases in between. CDR3 size: 13 residues.

The rearrangement uses TRBV5-1 and TRBJ2-3; 13 positions match TRBD2. The CDR3 contains 16 residues. Germline values: CDR1 SGHRS, CDR2 YFSETQ. The junction had 5 bases not matched to a gene; V was cut back by 4 bases and J by 3 bases. This CDR3 is CASSEGLAGETDTQYF. Written as DNA, the CDR3 is TGCGCCAGCAGCGAAGGACTAGCGGGAGAGACAGATACGCAGTATTTT.

CDR3 nucleotide sequence: TGTGCCAGCAGCTTTCAGATGAACACTGAAGCTTTCTTT. Its protein is CASSFQMNTEAFF. The chain links TRBV11-1 to TRBJ1-1, with unresolved D. This CDR3 comprises 13 residues. The germline V gene encodes CDR1 SGHAT and CDR2 FQDESV (reference sequence). V was shortened by 3 bases and J by 0 bases, with 5 bases between the two germline ends.

The chain recombines TRBV25-1 with TRBJ1-1, with TRBD1 as a possible D gene (5 bases). The V end was cut by 8 bases, the J end by 4 bases, with 17 bases between. The CDR3 covers 14 residues. CDR1 is MGHDK, CDR2 SYGVNS, per germline. The CDR3 nucleotides are TGTGCCAGCCAAGCCAGGGTGCTGGGCACTGAAGCTTTCTTT. Protein product: CASQARVLGTEAFF.

The chain recombines TRBV6-6 with TRBJ1-1; D remains unclear. V was pared by 0 bases and J by 1 base, with 6 bases between. Germline V gives CDR1 MNHNY, CDR2 SVGAGI (reference sequence). This CDR3 region has 14 residues. CDR3 region: CASSYSAENTEAFF. CDR3 coding DNA: TGTGCCAGCAGTTACTCTGCGGAGAACACTGAAGCTTTCTTT.

The rearrangement links TRBV28 to TRBJ2-7; maybe TRBD2 (5 bases). The germline V and J ends were trimmed by 2 bases and 4 bases, with 12 bases remaining between them. The germline CDR1 and CDR2 sequences are MDHEN and SYDVKM. The length of the CDR3 is 14 residues. In nucleotides, the CDR3 is TGTGCCAGCAGTTTAAGTGGACTCATATACGAGCAGTACTTC. It translates to CASSLSGLIYEQYF.

The chain couples TRBV19 to TRBJ2-7; 8 bases are shared with TRBD1. This CDR3 has 15 amino acids. The ends lost 10 bases at V and 0 bases at J; junction bases unmatched: 11. Germline V gives CDR1 LNHDA, CDR2 SQIVND (reference sequence). Here the CDR3 DNA reads TGTGCCACCCTTGAGGGGACAGGCCTCTCCTACGAGCAGTACTTC. This gives the protein CATLEGTGLSYEQYF.

This chain joins TRBV4-3 and TRBJ2-7; TRBD2 matches 9 bases. Germline CDR1 LGHNA, CDR2 YSLEER. The length of the CDR3 is 16 residues. J was trimmed by 2 bases and V by 0 bases; bases with no gene match: 5. The CDR3 reads CASSQDHSGRAYEQYF. Here the CDR3 DNA reads TGCGCCAGCAGCCAAGATCATAGCGGGAGAGCCTACGAGCAGTACTTC.